Given below is one T cell receptor beta chain in context. As yet, its antigen is unknown. At the Johns Hopkins FTIC core, DNA taken from cultured CD4+ T cells was sequenced by way of the Oncomine TCR Beta short-read assay. One entry per CDR3 protein results from TCRdb running MiXCR on the PCR reads. The sample records 20,000 to 30,000 distinct CDR3 sequences, about 40% being singletons. CDR3 length equals 15 residues. V trimming: 5 bases; J trimming: 0 bases; junction bases outside the gene matches: 4. Germline V gene data show CDR1 as SGHAT and CDR2 as FQNNGV. Treatment here: roughly 11-day PBMC culture with coronavirus spike peptide pools or control peptides (ViraFEST assay). For ViraFEST, peptide pools expanded antigen-specific T cells, after which the TCRs were sequenced. The sample is drawn from a study of vaccination and CD4 T cells after COVID-19.

The clonotype originates from a human donor who had recovered from COVID-19. The V call is TRBV11-2, the J call TRBJ1-1; the match to TRBD1 covers 9 bases. The sample taken for sequencing was CD4+ T cells from blood, cultured in vitro. The chain's CDR3 is CASSPRTGVNTEAFF. CDR3 DNA sequence: TGTGCCAGCAGCCCGAGGACAGGGGTGAACACTGAAGCTTTCTTT.